Listed here are 25 T cell receptor beta chains from one sample, sequenced in a study of T cell changes during pregnancy in multiple sclerosis. Data came from immunoSEQ multiplex PCR; TCRdb stores just in-frame clones and leaves some out. The sample lists over 50,000 clones, about nine tenths occurring once. The starting material was peripheral blood, obtained in the first trimester of pregnancy. The origin of the receptors is a female donor in good health, enrolled as a control in a pregnancy study.

Written as DNA, the CDR3 is TGTGCCAGCAGGCGATCCTTCCGGGACAGGGGGGACGGAGGGTATAATGAGCAGTTCTTC. Protein: CASRRSFRDRGDGGYNEQFF. The rearrangement joins TRBV2 to TRBJ2-1, with 11 bases aligning to TRBD1. The CDR3 contains 20 residues. Germline V lookup: CDR1 SNHLY, CDR2 FYNNEI. Losses at the gene ends were 6 bases for V and 7 bases for J; bases not matched to a gene: 23. Full variable domain (rest looked up from reference TRBV2 and TRBJ2-1): EPEVTQTPSHQVTQMGQEVILRCVPISNHLYFYWYRQILGQKVEFLVSFYNNEISEKSEIFDDQFSVERPDGSNFTLKIRSTKLEDSAMYFCASRRSFRDRGDGGYNEQFFGPGTRLTVL.

The J gene is TRBJ2-1, the V gene TRBV10-1; TRBD1 might be the D (6 bases). Germline V gene sequence: CDR1 WNHNN, CDR2 SYGVQD (reference sequence). The length of the CDR3 is 13 residues. V was pared by 7 bases and J by 4 bases, with 11 bases between. The CDR3: CASTPDRYNEQFF. In DNA form, the CDR3 reads TGCGCCAGCACCCCCGACAGGTACAATGAGCAGTTCTTC.

This chain uses TRBV7-8 with TRBJ2-7, with D possibly being TRBD1 (6 bases). The length of the CDR3 is 15 residues. CDR1 is SGHVS, CDR2 FQNEAQ, per germline. V was trimmed by 5 bases and J by 3 bases, leaving 17 bases between them. CDR3 loop: CASSPLVDRHYEQYF. As DNA, the CDR3 is TGTGCCAGCAGCCCCCTTGTAGACAGGCACTACGAGCAGTACTTC.

This chain uses TRBV5-4 with TRBJ2-3; 11 bases match TRBD2. Germline V gene sequence: CDR1 SGHNT, CDR2 YYREEE (reference sequence). V shed 4 bases and J 7 bases; nucleotides not matched to a gene: 5. The CDR3 has 14 residues. CDR3 in amino acids: CASSPGLAANTQYF. The CDR3 bases are TGTGCCAGCAGCCCGGGACTAGCGGCTAATACGCAGTATTTT.

The chain uses TRBV30 and TRBJ1-4, with 7 nucleotides matching TRBD1. The trim removed 6 bases at V and 0 bases at J, leaving 13 bases unmatched. CDR1 is GTSNPN, CDR2 SVGIG, per germline (reference sequence). The CDR3 sequence is 17 residues long. The CDR3 sequence is CACSEGQQLATNEKLFF. The CDR3 DNA reads as TGTGCCTGCTCCGAGGGACAGCAGCTAGCAACTAATGAAAAACTGTTTTTT.

CDR3 in DNA: TGTGCCACCAGCAGAGACAGGGGTAGTCGTCAGCCCCAGCATTTT. Translating gives CATSRDRGSRQPQHF. J is TRBJ1-5 and V is TRBV15, with D perhaps matching TRBD1 (6 bases). Trimming removed 0 bases from V and 6 bases from J, with 12 bases in between. The germline gives CDR1 LNHNV, CDR2 YYDKDF (reference sequence). The CDR3 consists of 15 residues.

The chain uses TRBV19 and TRBJ2-2; D is possibly TRBD1 (6 bases). Germline V lookup: CDR1 LNHDA, CDR2 SQIVND (reference sequence). V gave up 1 base and J gave up 3 bases, with 15 bases separating them. The CDR3 is 17 residues long. The CDR3 here is CASSIVGQRRYTGELFF. CDR3 coding DNA: TGTGCCAGTAGTATAGTAGGACAGAGGAGATACACCGGGGAGCTGTTTTTT.

This clone was seen once. The V and J genes are TRBV29-1 and TRBJ1-1; maybe TRBD1 (6 bases). The V end lost 1 base, the J end lost 6 bases, and 18 bases lay between the germline ends. The CDR3 is 15 residues long. Germline-derived CDR1 and CDR2 are SQVTM and ANQGSEA. In nucleotides, the CDR3 is TGCAGCGTTGAAGTACTAAGGGGGTTGGCCGCTGAAGCTTTCTTT. Amino acids: CSVEVLRGLAAEAFF.

The rearrangement joins TRBV28 to TRBJ2-5; 9 bases align to TRBD1. Germline-derived CDR1 and CDR2 are MDHEN and SYDVKM. This CDR3 region has 15 residues. J lost 4 bases, V lost 6 bases, and 9 bases had no gene match. The DNA of the CDR3 is TGTGCCAGCAGCCCTGGACAGGGGTCGGGAGAGACCCAGTACTTC. It encodes CASSPGQGSGETQYF.

J is TRBJ2-7 and V is TRBV7-6, with D uncertain. Trimming shortened V by 0 bases and J by 6 bases, and 6 bases separated the two germline ends. The V gene's germline CDR1 is SGHVS and CDR2 FNYEAQ. The CDR3 is made up of 12 amino acids. The CDR3 protein is CASSLATREQYF. CDR3 nucleotides: TGTGCCAGCAGCTTAGCAACTCGCGAGCAGTACTTC.

V and J are TRBV6-4 and TRBJ2-1; D may be TRBD2 (5 bases). The germline V gene has CDR1 MRHNA and CDR2 SNTAGT. The CDR3 consists of 16 residues. V lost 2 bases to trimming and J lost 3 bases, with 14 bases between them. The CDR3 DNA sequence: TGTGCCAGCAGTGACCCGGACTCCACTAACTACAATGAGCAGTTCTTC. This codes for CASSDPDSTNYNEQFF.

The CDR3 DNA follows: TGTGCCAGCAGCCAAGGGGACTTCAGTTGGGAGACCCAGTACTTC. Protein sequence: CASSQGDFSWETQYF. The V call is TRBV14, the J call TRBJ2-5; a weak D match, TRBD2 (6 bases). The CDR3 length is 15 residues. Germline CDR1 is SGHDN and CDR2 is FVKESK. The ends were cut back, 1 base at V and 5 bases at J, with 14 bases in the middle.

The rearrangement links TRBV13 to TRBJ2-3, with 13 bases aligning to TRBD2. This CDR3 is 18 amino acids long. With 3 bases clipped from V and 6 bases from J, the junction kept 12 bases outside the gene matches. The germline V gene encodes CDR1 PRHDT and CDR2 FYEKMQ (reference sequence). The CDR3 loop reads CASSLAPTSGGPRDTQYF. Here the CDR3 DNA reads TGTGCCAGCAGCTTGGCTCCGACTAGCGGGGGGCCTAGGGATACGCAGTATTTT.

The J gene is TRBJ1-2, the V gene TRBV4-2, with 11 bases identical to TRBD1. With 0 bases clipped from V and 10 bases from J, the junction kept 4 bases outside the gene matches. Germline V gene lookup returns CDR1 LGHNA and CDR2 YNFKEQ. This CDR3 has 14 residues. The CDR3 here is CASSQERTGGDYTF. The CDR3 DNA reads TGTGCCAGCAGCCAAGAGAGGACAGGGGGCGACTACACCTTC.

V usage is TRBV6-5 and J usage is TRBJ2-2; D perhaps matches TRBD1 (5 bases). Between the trimmed V and J ends, which lost 10 bases and 6 bases, there was a span of 9 bases. The CDR3 contains 11 residues. Germline V gene data show CDR1 as MNHEY and CDR2 as SVGAGI. The CDR3 DNA sequence: TGTGCCACTAAGGGGCCCGGGGAGCTGTTTTTT. Translating gives CATKGPGELFF.

The J gene is TRBJ1-2, the V gene TRBV27; 9 positions match TRBD1. The CDR3 runs 14 residues. Germline lookup yields CDR1 MNHEY and CDR2 SMNVEV (reference sequence). The junction had 9 bases not matched to a gene; V was cut back by 6 bases and J by 7 bases. The CDR3 loop reads CASSPYRGQGGYTF. CDR3 DNA sequence: TGTGCCAGCAGCCCATACAGGGGGCAAGGTGGCTACACCTTC.

V usage is TRBV9 and J usage is TRBJ2-1; 9 positions match TRBD1. V trimming: 3 bases; J trimming: 7 bases; junction bases outside the gene matches: 8. The germline gives CDR1 SGDLS, CDR2 YYNGEE. The CDR3 length is 15 residues. The CDR3 here is CASSERTGVGNEQFF. The CDR3 coding sequence is TGTGCCAGCAGCGAGCGGACAGGGGTCGGTAATGAGCAGTTCTTC.

This chain connects TRBV15 to TRBJ2-5; D may be TRBD2 (5 bases). The CDR3 consists of 13 residues. V lost 0 bases and J lost 5, with 7 bases in between. The V gene's germline CDR1 is LNHNV and CDR2 YYDKDF (reference sequence). CDR3 in amino acids: CATSRDSGETQYF. CDR3 DNA: TGTGCCACCAGCAGAGATTCGGGGGAGACCCAGTACTTC.

This clone was seen just once. This chain uses TRBV7-9 with TRBJ1-1; 10 bases are a match to TRBD1. This CDR3 comprises 16 residues. V trimming: 5 bases; J trimming: 5 bases; junction bases outside the gene matches: 11. The germline gives CDR1 SEHNR, CDR2 FQNEAQ (reference sequence). The CDR3 DNA sequence: TGTGCCAGCAGCCCAGGGACAGGGGAGTGGGAGACTGAAGCTTTCTTT. Protein: CASSPGTGEWETEAFF. The full variable domain, in which reference TRBV7-9 and TRBJ1-1 provide the parts outside the CDR3, is DTGVSQNPRHKITKRGQNVTFRCDPISEHNRLYWYRQTLGQGPEFLTYFQNEAQLEKSRLLSDRFSAERPKGSFSTLEIQRTEQGDSAMYLCASSPGTGEWETEAFFGQGTRLTVV.

The rearrangement links TRBV6-4 to TRBJ2-1; TRBD2 matches 7 bases. CDR1 MRHNA and CDR2 SNTAGT come from the germline V gene. V trimming: 5 bases; J trimming: 9 bases; junction bases outside the gene matches: 13. The CDR3 spans 15 residues. The CDR3 is CASSSTSTTSGEQFF. In DNA, the CDR3 is TGTGCCAGCAGTTCGACTAGCACGACCTCTGGTGAGCAGTTCTTC.

The CDR3 protein is CASSDSGTSGTDTQYF. In nucleotides, the CDR3 is TGTGCCAGCAGTGACTCAGGGACTAGCGGCACAGATACGCAGTATTTT. The rearrangement links TRBV6-4 to TRBJ2-3; 10 bases are shared with TRBD2. The CDR3 runs 16 residues. Germline CDR1 reads MRHNA; CDR2 reads SNTAGT. The ends lost 0 bases at V and 1 base at J; junction bases unmatched: 1.

V and J are TRBV6-4 and TRBJ2-1; tentative D call: TRBD2 (6 bases). CDR3 length equals 15 residues. Germline loops: CDR1 MRHNA, CDR2 SNTAGT. V gave up 2 bases and J gave up 10 bases, with 18 bases separating them. CDR3: CASSDGGMTSGEQFF. CDR3 in DNA: TGTGCCAGCAGTGACGGCGGAATGACCAGCGGGGAGCAGTTCTTC.

V gene TRBV30 combines with J gene TRBJ2-1, with TRBD1 matching 9 bases. The CDR3 loop spans 16 amino acids. V trimming: 3 bases; J trimming: 8 bases; junction bases outside the gene matches: 14. CDR1 and CDR2 (germline): GTSNPN, SVGIG (reference sequence). The CDR3 nucleotides read TGTGCCTGGAGGTTCCGGCGGGACAGGGCATCACATGAGCAGTTCTTC. Its translation: CAWRFRRDRASHEQFF.

This clone has just a few counts. V usage is TRBV29-1 and J usage is TRBJ1-1; D gene unclear. Trimming shortened V by 7 bases and J by 0 bases, and 12 bases separated the two germline ends. This CDR3 spans 13 amino acids. The germline V gene encodes CDR1 SQVTM and CDR2 ANQGSEA. CDR3 residues: CSAQLAMNTEAFF. The CDR3 bases are TGCAGCGCCCAGTTGGCCATGAACACTGAAGCTTTCTTT.

The chain has TRBV5-4 and TRBJ2-2; 9 bases agree with TRBD1. The J segment lost 5 bases and the V segment lost 5 bases, leaving 4 bases of the junction unmatched. Germline V CDR1 and CDR2: SGHNT, YYREEE (reference sequence). This CDR3 is built from 14 residues. In nucleotides, the CDR3 is TGTGCCAGCAGACCCGGACAGGGGACCGGGGAGCTGTTTTTT. Its protein is CASRPGQGTGELFF.